The 14 T cell receptor beta chains reported below all come from one sample, sequenced in a study of CD8+ T cells in alopecia areata (dated by TCRdb to about 2018). Libraries came from the immunoSEQ multiplex PCR assay. For TCR sequencing, RNA was extracted from every sample and reverse transcribed into cDNA to serve as template. TCRdb re-hosts the immuneACCESS table, in-frame sequences only. Its copies lack some clones; in the studies checked, an unresolved V gene accounts for under half of them, and the cause for the rest is not known. This sample has about 97,000 clones in its table, and 41% of those were observed once. Of the sample, approximately 1.5% is held by the ten largest clones. Sequenced: CD4+ T cells sorted from blood. These receptors were taken from a human donor with alopecia areata.

The chain uses TRBV25-1 and TRBJ1-3; D unclear. From germline, CDR1 is MGHDK and CDR2 SYGVNS. This CDR3 region has 12 residues. Trimming removed 5 bases at V and 6 bases at J, with 8 bases between. CDR3 in DNA: TGTGCCAGCAGTCCGAGGGTAAACACCATATATTTT. Encoded protein: CASSPRVNTIYF.

In the case of this clone: In the same sample, other DNA sequences code for this CDR3. This chain joins TRBV6-6 and TRBJ2-4; unclear D gene. Germline V gene sequence: CDR1 MNHNY, CDR2 SVGAGI (reference sequence). V was cut by 2 bases and J by 0 bases, with 5 bases left in between. This CDR3 contains 14 residues. CDR3 loop: CASSYSLAKNIQYF. CDR3 DNA sequence: TGTGCCAGCAGTTACAGTCTAGCCAAAAACATTCAGTACTTC.

This chain uses TRBV2 with TRBJ2-7, with TRBD1 as a possible D gene (6 bases). The V and J ends lost 6 bases and 0 bases respectively, with 15 bases between them. Germline V gene data show CDR1 as SNHLY and CDR2 as FYNNEI. The CDR3 is 15 amino acids. The CDR3 here is CASSGKGVYSYEQYF. The CDR3 DNA follows: TGTGCCAGCAGCGGGAAGGGGGTATACTCCTACGAGCAGTACTTC.

This clone was seen once. The V gene is TRBV15, the J gene TRBJ2-3, with D unclear. The CDR3 consists of 15 residues. V was shortened by 0 bases and J by 0 bases, with 7 bases between the two germline ends. The V gene's germline CDR1 is LNHNV and CDR2 YYDKDF (reference sequence). In DNA form, the CDR3 reads TGTGCCACCAGCAGAGACGGACCTAGCACAGATACGCAGTATTTT. As protein: CATSRDGPSTDTQYF.

This clone appeared a single time. The chain recombines TRBV5-1 with TRBJ2-7, with 11 bases lining up with TRBD2. V lost 3 bases, J lost 2 bases, and 4 bases stayed unmatched. This CDR3 comprises 15 residues. Germline CDR1 is SGHRS and CDR2 is YFSETQ. CDR3 protein: CASSSGTSGTYEQYF. DNA for the CDR3: TGCGCCAGCAGCTCCGGGACTAGCGGAACCTACGAGCAGTACTTC. Together with reference TRBV5-1 and TRBJ2-7, the CDR3 gives the full variable domain: KAGVTQTPRYLIKTRGQQVTLSCSPISGHRSVSWYQQTPGQGLQFLFEYFSETQRNKGNFPGRFSGRQFSNSRSEMNVSTLELGDSALYLCASSSGTSGTYEQYFGPGTRLTVT.

This sequence joins TRBV6-5 and TRBJ2-3; tentatively, D is TRBD2 (6 bases). In germline, CDR1 is MNHEY, CDR2 SVGAGI. Trimming stripped 2 bases from V and 2 bases from J, with 11 bases between. The CDR3 runs 15 residues. CDR3 sequence reads: CASSYMGGITDTQYF. The CDR3 DNA follows: TGTGCCAGCAGTTACATGGGGGGAATCACAGATACGCAGTATTTT.

This clone was counted a few times. The genes are TRBV29-1 and TRBJ2-1; maybe TRBD2 (5 bases). The CDR3 is 13 residues long. Germline V lookup: CDR1 SQVTM, CDR2 ANQGSEA. V dropped 2 bases and J dropped 4 bases, with 9 bases sitting between them. Written as DNA, the CDR3 is TGCAGCGTTGAACAGCGGTCGTACAATGAGCAGTTCTTC. It codes for CSVEQRSYNEQFF.

This clone came up a few times. The J gene is TRBJ2-1, the V gene TRBV29-1; D unresolved. Germline CDR1 and CDR2: SQVTM and ANQGSEA. This CDR3 is 12 amino acids long. The ends were cut back, 4 bases at V and 5 bases at J, with 9 bases in the middle. The CDR3 loop is CSVGLGDNEQFF. The CDR3 DNA reads TGCAGCGTTGGCCTTGGGGACAATGAGCAGTTCTTC.

This clone was detected only a few times. This chain links TRBV28 with TRBJ1-2; tentatively, D is TRBD1 (6 bases). The germline V gene encodes CDR1 MDHEN and CDR2 SYDVKM. This CDR3 has 16 residues. The V gene lost 5 bases and the J gene lost 4 bases, with 20 bases spanning the gap. CDR3 protein: CASSPGLGAQGYGYTF. CDR3 in DNA: TGTGCCAGCAGTCCGGGATTGGGGGCGCAAGGCTATGGCTACACCTTC.

The chain has TRBV5-1 and TRBJ2-2; D is possibly TRBD1 (6 bases). The CDR3 is 15 residues long. The germline CDR1 and CDR2 sequences are SGHRS and YFSETQ. The V end was cut by 4 bases, the J end by 1 base, with 11 bases between. CDR3 region: CASSAIQGNTGELFF. Written as DNA, the CDR3 is TGCGCCAGCAGCGCCATACAGGGGAACACCGGGGAGCTGTTTTTT.

The chain employs TRBV27 and TRBJ1-5; D gene unclear. With 3 bases removed from V and 7 bases from J, the gap between germline ends came to 7 bases. CDR3 length: 12 residues. Germline CDR1 reads MNHEY; CDR2 reads SMNVEV (reference sequence). DNA of the CDR3: TGTGCCAGCAGTTTTGTGGGGCAGCCCCAGCATTTT. Protein: CASSFVGQPQHF.

This clone was seen more than once but under ten times. This rearrangement joins TRBV28 to TRBJ2-7; D gene unclear. The CDR3 has 14 residues. Trimming removed 3 bases at V and 4 bases at J, with 13 bases between. From germline, CDR1 is MDHEN and CDR2 SYDVKM. The CDR3 DNA reads TGTGCCAGCAGTTTTCCAGCGAGAAGATACGAGCAGTACTTC. Translating it yields CASSFPARRYEQYF.

The V and J genes are TRBV5-1 and TRBJ2-3; 9 bases map to TRBD1. The germline CDR1 and CDR2 sequences are SGHRS and YFSETQ. Germline trimming cut 4 bases from V and 3 bases from J; bases unmatched to any gene: 6. The CDR3 is 15 residues long. The CDR3 loop is CASSPRTGETDTQYF. The CDR3, as DNA: TGCGCCAGCAGCCCCCGGACAGGGGAGACAGATACGCAGTATTTT.

A few counts support this clone. J is TRBJ2-5 and V is TRBV11-2, with TRBD2 matching 11 bases. J gave up 4 bases and V 4 bases, and 8 bases lay outside the gene matches. Germline V gives CDR1 SGHAT, CDR2 FQNNGV. The CDR3 runs 16 residues. The CDR3 coding sequence is TGTGCCAGCAGCTCCCTTCTAGCGGGAGGTGTAGAGACCCAGTACTTC. Translation gives CASSSLLAGGVETQYF.